This entry concerns a single TCR beta chain. Germline V gives CDR1 SEHNR, CDR2 FQNEAQ (reference sequence). The CDR3 is made up of 17 amino acids. Trimming took 0 bases from V and 5 from J; bases not matched to a gene: 7. The data are from a study of blood T cell repertoires in COVID-19. Study-level background: Specimens from acute and convalescent COVID-19 originated in the United States, Italy and Spain.

Seattle's cohort entered during active infection and was followed longitudinally. Some clones are missing from TCRdb's copy, which holds only in-frame ones; the method was immunoSEQ multiplex PCR. The data show approximately 200,000 clones, about 95% seen once. The source of this sequence is a man aged 30 to 39 with COVID-19, enrolled during active disease. V is TRBV7-9 and J is TRBJ1-1; the match to TRBD1 covers 12 bases. Sample: peripheral blood. CDR3 amino acids: CASSLAGTGGLGTEAFF. The DNA of the CDR3 is TGTGCCAGCAGCTTAGCCGGGACAGGGGGCTTGGGTACTGAAGCTTTCTTT.